The sequence of this T cell receptor beta chain was determined in a study of cytomegalovirus exposure and HLA in healthy donors. PCR amplification relied on 60 Vbeta primers (plus 13 Jbeta primers). This table comes from immunoSEQ multiplex PCR, and its TCRdb copy is limited to in-frame clones, with some not included. Here the sample spans 130,000 to 150,000 clones, approximately 79% being singletons. This TCR was recovered from a woman in her 30s in good health and CMV-seronegative. Sequencing input: PBMCs.

The CDR3 reads CASIGQGSYQETQYF. DNA for the CDR3: TGTGCCAGCATCGGACAGGGGTCCTACCAAGAGACCCAGTACTTC. The rearrangement uses TRBV27 and TRBJ2-5, with TRBD1 identical over 9 bases. CDR1 and CDR2 from the germline V gene are MNHEY and SMNVEV (reference sequence). J gave up 0 bases and V 7 bases, and 6 bases lay outside the gene matches. This CDR3 is 15 amino acids long.